Below are 7 T cell receptor beta chains sequenced from a single sample in a study of T cell responses to AZD1222 COVID-19 vaccine. Method: immunoSEQ multiplex PCR; TCRdb's copy keeps in-frame clones and lacks some. This repertoire shows some 94,000 clones, about 92% found once; its top ten account for over 9.5%. The sample here was peripheral blood, taken on day 0 of AZD1222 vaccination. All receptors derive from an adult in good health.

The V call is TRBV28, the J call TRBJ2-2; TRBD1 matches 9 bases. Trimming removed 6 bases from V and 4 bases from J; junction bases left unmatched: 3. Germline CDR1 is MDHEN and CDR2 is SYDVKM. The CDR3 has 14 amino acids. In nucleotides, the CDR3 is TGTGCCAGCAGGAAGACAGGGGGCACCGGGGAGCTGTTTTTT. Amino acid sequence: CASRKTGGTGELFF.

The genes are TRBV27 and TRBJ1-2; D unclear. V lost 4 bases and J lost 8, with 11 bases in between. Germline CDR1 reads MNHEY; CDR2 reads SMNVEV (reference sequence). This CDR3 spans 12 amino acids. The CDR3 reads CASSSRLGGYTF. The CDR3 DNA reads TGTGCCAGCAGTTCGCGCCTGGGAGGCTACACCTTC.

The chain links TRBV7-9 to TRBJ2-1; TRBD2 is a possible D gene (5 bases). V was pared by 0 bases and J by 3 bases, with 21 bases between. The CDR3 is made up of 19 amino acids. Germline loops: CDR1 SEHNR, CDR2 FQNEAQ (reference sequence). The chain's CDR3 is CASSLAVFLKAEIYNEQFF. The CDR3 DNA reads TGTGCCAGCAGCTTAGCGGTCTTTCTAAAAGCGGAGATCTACAATGAGCAGTTCTTC.

In this sample, this clone turned up once. V is TRBV5-1 and J is TRBJ2-7; 9 nucleotides align to TRBD1. Germline assignment: CDR1 SGHRS and CDR2 YFSETQ. V was clipped by 4 bases and J by 1 base; unmatched bases: 3. The CDR3 length is 14 residues. The CDR3: CASSPGQGSYEQYF. For the CDR3, the DNA is TGCGCCAGCAGCCCGGGACAGGGATCCTACGAGCAGTACTTC.

The chain couples TRBV28 to TRBJ1-2; D call uncertain. From germline, CDR1 is MDHEN and CDR2 SYDVKM. The CDR3 totals 13 residues. Trimming shortened V by 5 bases and J by 8 bases, and 15 bases separated the two germline ends. The CDR3 DNA sequence: TGTGCCAGCAGTATATACAGTCCCGGGGGCTACACCTTC. Translation gives CASSIYSPGGYTF.

The rearrangement uses TRBV7-2 and TRBJ1-6; possibly TRBD1 for D (6 bases). The germline CDR1 and CDR2 sequences are SGHTA and FQGNSA. Between the trimmed V and J ends, which lost 0 bases and 10 bases, there was a span of 13 bases. The CDR3 length is 15 residues. The DNA for the CDR3 is TGTGCCAGCAGCTTAGCTGGGGGGACAAACTCACCCCTCCACTTT. Amino acids: CASSLAGGTNSPLHF.

V gene TRBV7-2 combines with J gene TRBJ2-1; D is undetermined. The CDR3 length is 14 residues. Per germline, CDR1 SGHTA and CDR2 FQGNSA. Trimming took off 2 bases at V and 6 bases at J, with 11 bases between the two ends. The CDR3 is CASSLIISFNEQFF. DNA of the CDR3: TGTGCCAGCAGCTTAATTATATCATTCAATGAGCAGTTCTTC.